The clone carrying this T cell receptor (beta chain) was observed many times. Germline CDR1 SGHTA, CDR2 FQGNSA. Trimming took 1 base from V and 4 from J, leaving 16 bases between them. The CDR3 has 16 amino acids. This sample is drawn from a study of T cell repertoires in cytomegalovirus infection. MiXCR was run by TCRdb on the reads, yielding one entry per CDR3 protein. The sample has about 250,000 distinct CDR3 sequences; around 6.2% are singletons. The sample comprised PBMCs. The TCR was taken from a human donor in good health (CMV status not recorded). Some clones in this sample may be carry-over from other donors' samples. V gene TRBV7-2 combines with J gene TRBJ1-1; weak D call: TRBD1 (6 bases). This CDR3 is CASSLEAGVPGTEAFF. CDR3 coding DNA: TGTGCCAGCAGCTTAGAGGCAGGGGTCCCGGGCACTGAAGCTTTCTTT.